This is a list of T cell receptor beta chains from one sample in a study of shared clonotypes between healthy human individuals. The table came from immunoSEQ multiplex PCR; TCRdb's copy has only in-frame clones and leaves some out. Of 850,000 to 1,200,000 clones in the sample, approximately 72% were seen once. The specimen sequenced was memory CD4+ T cells sorted from blood. The receptors were sampled from a man between 18 and 35 years old in good health. The CDR3 runs from the conserved cysteine through the conserved F or W. The order of the fields is D gene, clone size, J gene, V gene, CDR3 DNA, CDR3 protein. A D gene is named only where the DNA matches it firmly. A clone size is listed for some rows: how often the clone was seen (once, few, many), or a class if it is expanded.

TRBD1 - TRBJ1-5 TRBV11-1 TGTGCCAGCAGCTCTCCGGGACAGAAGATTAGCAATCAGCCCCAGCATTTT CASSSPGQKISNQPQHF
TRBD1 - TRBJ1-1 TRBV7-9 TGTGCCAGCAGCTCCCAGACAGGGGTAGCTTTCTTT CASSSQTGVAFF
TRBD2 - TRBJ2-5 TRBV5-4 TGTGCCAGCAGCGCGCGGACTAGCGGGCCCCAAGAGACCCAGTACTTC CASSARTSGPQETQYF
TRBD1 few TRBJ1-2 TRBV28 TGTGCCAGCAGTCGGCCGGGGACAGGGGGATCAGGCTACACCTTC CASSRPGTGGSGYTF
- - TRBJ1-3 TRBV28 TGTGCCAGCAGTTTAAACACAGGTCGCTCTGGAAACACCATATATTTT CASSLNTGRSGNTIYF
TRBD2 - TRBJ2-2 TRBV7-8 TGTGCCAGCAGCTGGAGCGGGGGGCACACCGGGGAGCTGTTTTTT CASSWSGGHTGELFF
- - TRBJ1-5 TRBV5-1 TGCGCCAGCAGCTTGGAACCACAGGGCAGGGGCAATCAGCCCCAGCATTTT CASSLEPQGRGNQPQHF
- - TRBJ2-1 TRBV19 TGTGCCAGTAGTCCCGGACAGAGCTCCTACAATGAGCAGTTCTTC CASSPGQSSYNEQFF
- - TRBJ1-2 TRBV10-3 TGTGCCATCTCCCGGATGACAGCTAACTATGGCTACACCTTC CAISRMTANYGYTF
- - TRBJ2-3 TRBV15 TGTGCCACCAGCAGACGAGATCAGGGCACAGATACGCAGTATTTT CATSRRDQGTDTQYF
TRBD1 once TRBJ1-1 TRBV6-1 TGTGCCAGCAGCAAGACAGGGATTGAAGCTTTCTTT CASSKTGIEAFF
- - TRBJ1-2 TRBV7-9 TGTGCCAGCAGCTTGGGCGATAGCCTGGCGTATGGCTACACCTTC CASSLGDSLAYGYTF
TRBD2 once TRBJ2-3 TRBV5-1 TGCGCCAGCAGCTTCGCGGGGGGGCGCGGGGGAGATACGCAGTATTTT CASSFAGGRGGDTQYF
- once TRBJ1-3 TRBV5-1 TGCGCCAGCAGCTGGGCAAACAGGACCTCTGGAAACACCATATATTTT CASSWANRTSGNTIYF
- - TRBJ1-2 TRBV19 TGTGCCAGTGGTAAGGTGGACAGAAGCTATGGCTACACCTTC CASGKVDRSYGYTF
- - TRBJ2-3 TRBV7-9 TGTGCCAGCAGCCCACAGGGCCCCCCGGGGGGCCTCCGCACAGATACGCAGTATTTT CASSPQGPPGGLRTDTQYF
TRBD2 many TRBJ2-2 TRBV9 TGTGCCAGCAGCCCCTGGACTAGCGGGAGTGGCACCGGGGAGCTGTTTTTT CASSPWTSGSGTGELFF
- - TRBJ1-5 TRBV5-1 TGCGCCAGCAGCTTGAACGGGATACAGCCCCAGCATTTT CASSLNGIQPQHF
- - TRBJ1-2 TRBV28 TGTGCCAGCAGTCCCGATCAGGCCCTAAACTATGGCTACACCTTC CASSPDQALNYGYTF
TRBD1 - TRBJ2-2 TRBV28 TGTGCCAGCAGTTTAAACCCGGACAGGGTCGACACCGGGGAGCTGTTTTTT CASSLNPDRVDTGELFF
TRBD2 - TRBJ2-3 TRBV6-6 TGTGCCAGCAGTTACGAAGCGGGAGCAGTTACGCAGTATTTT CASSYEAGAVTQYF
- - TRBJ2-7 TRBV30 TGTGCCTGGAGTAGGGACGGTTCCTACGAGCAGTACTTC CAWSRDGSYEQYF
- - TRBJ2-2 TRBV7-9 TGTGCCAGCAGCCCCCTGGGAAAAAACACCGGGGAGCTGTTTTTT CASSPLGKNTGELFF
TRBD2 - TRBJ2-7 TRBV4-1 TGCGCCAGCAGCCAGGGACCGGGACTAGCGGCCTACGAGCAGTACTTC CASSQGPGLAAYEQYF
TRBD2 once TRBJ2-3 TRBV5-1 TGCGCCAGCAGCGGGGGAGGGTCTAGCACAGATACGCAGTATTTT CASSGGGSSTDTQYF